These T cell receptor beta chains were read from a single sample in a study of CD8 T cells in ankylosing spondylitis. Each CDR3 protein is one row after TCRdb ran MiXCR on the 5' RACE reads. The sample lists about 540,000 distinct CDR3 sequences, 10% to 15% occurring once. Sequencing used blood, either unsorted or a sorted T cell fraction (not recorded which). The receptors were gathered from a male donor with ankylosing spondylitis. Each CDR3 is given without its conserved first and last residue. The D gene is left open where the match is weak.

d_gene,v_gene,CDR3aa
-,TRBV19,ASSGTVTPYEQY
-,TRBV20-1,SATGGIGYT
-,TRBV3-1,ASSRTPPEQY
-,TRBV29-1,SVSGKLIYEQY
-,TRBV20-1,SAPDAAENIQY
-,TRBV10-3,AIRRRLPLSGNTIY
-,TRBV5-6,ASSHIDMAPDKTQY
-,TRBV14,ASSQDPYEQY
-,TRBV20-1,SARDWRGLAKNIQY
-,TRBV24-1,ATSEAEGAGNEQF
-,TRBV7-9,ASSLAAPISGANVLT
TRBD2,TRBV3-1,ASSQASLAGAHNEQF
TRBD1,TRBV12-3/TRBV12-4,ASSLARTGYNEQF
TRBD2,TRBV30,ACPLGTSVDNEQF
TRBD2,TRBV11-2,ASSLRLASNIQY
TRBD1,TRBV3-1,ASSLRQGVSTEAF
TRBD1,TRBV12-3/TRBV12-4,ASSPGTGSGANVLT
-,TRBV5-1,ASSGRKPNTEAF
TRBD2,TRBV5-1,ASSLSGTSGVRGTDTQY
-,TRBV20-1,SARDGSTDTQY
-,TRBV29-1,SELSGVTDTQY
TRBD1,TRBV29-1,SVTGQGTSGANVLT
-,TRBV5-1,ASSLETGSEAF
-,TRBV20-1,SARDRVRLVENEQF
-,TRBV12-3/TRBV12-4,ASSDHSGNTIY
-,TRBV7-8,ASDRFSSPDTQY
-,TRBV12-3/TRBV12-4,ASSWVTGELF
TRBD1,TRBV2,ASRAWDSNEKLF
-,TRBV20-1,SASPDPNQPQH
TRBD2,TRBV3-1,ASSQVWTSGKTDTQY
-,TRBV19,ATSGQSRGYGYT
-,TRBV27,ASSVDWGHTNTEAF
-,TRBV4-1,ASSQVGSYEQY
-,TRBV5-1,ASSFLGHGSYNEQF
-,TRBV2,ASSRDVRDTQY
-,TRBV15,ATSRGDTAYNEQF
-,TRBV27,ASSPIDRAHRGYT
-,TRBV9,ASSRASGRVQY
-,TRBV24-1,ATSGSGVHEQF
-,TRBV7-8,ASSVAWVGDTQY
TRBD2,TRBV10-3,AIKGLAGAPYNEQF
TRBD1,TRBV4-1,ASSPQHGTGDSPLH
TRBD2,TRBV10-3,AISESPGLAVDNEQF
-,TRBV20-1,SAGGRQRPDTQY
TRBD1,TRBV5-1,ASTDRERNTEAF
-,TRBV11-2,ASSLSGPRSEQF
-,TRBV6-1,ASSRPPGGAPTGELF
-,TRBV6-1,ASWGTNTYNEQF
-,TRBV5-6,ASSLRLGSSYNEQF
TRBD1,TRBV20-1,SSGQGARETQY
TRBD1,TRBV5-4,ASSLPGGRYEQY
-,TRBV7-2,ASSSSNQQPQH
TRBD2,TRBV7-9,ASSLVGAGVEQF
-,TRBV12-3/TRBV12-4,ASSFRRIYGYT